This T cell receptor beta chain comes out of a study of T-cell memory formation after mild COVID-19. Study-level background: Across donors, TCR clusters were largely donor specific.

The 5'RACE method, run with constant-segment primers, produced TCR alpha and TCR beta cDNA libraries (carrying sample barcodes and UMIs). TCRdb redid the calling of the 5' RACE reads with MiXCR, one entry per CDR3 protein. The sample yields about 210,000 distinct CDR3 sequences, over 9.5% seen once. This clonotype was seen more than once but under ten times. Its matching antigen is unknown. Study results and caveats: Later expanders leaned CD4+, whereas clones that contracted between day 15 and 85 were balanced CD4/CD8. Most CD4+ clones that shrank were in CM and EM, while CD8+ ones turned up in EMRA.

The sequence was collected from a man aged 18-30 years who had mild COVID-19 (a few samples of this study predate the infection). Cell type and time point are not known. Material for sequencing was PBMCs or a T cell subset sorted from them (not recorded which).

CDR3 DNA: TGTGCCATCAGTGATTTTCAGGGGAGATCCTATAATTCACCCCTCCACTTT. Translated: CAISDFQGRSYNSPLHF. The chain couples TRBV10-3 to TRBJ1-6; the D gene is possibly TRBD1 (6 bases). The V gene lost 3 bases and the J gene lost 1 base, with 13 bases spanning the gap. The germline CDR1 and CDR2 sequences are ENHRY and SYGVKD. The CDR3 sequence is 17 residues long.